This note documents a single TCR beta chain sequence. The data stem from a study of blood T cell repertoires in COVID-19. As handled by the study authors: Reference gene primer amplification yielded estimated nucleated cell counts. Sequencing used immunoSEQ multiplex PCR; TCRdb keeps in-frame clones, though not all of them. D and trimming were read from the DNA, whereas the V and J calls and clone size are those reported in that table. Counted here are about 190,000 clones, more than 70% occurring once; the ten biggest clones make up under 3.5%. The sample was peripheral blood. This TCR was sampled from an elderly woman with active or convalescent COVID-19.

As DNA, the CDR3 is TGTGCCAGCGCCCTTAGGGACAGGGGGCTGGGCTACACCTTC. The encoded protein is CASALRDRGLGYTF. V gene TRBV27 combines with J gene TRBJ1-2; TRBD1 agrees at 12 bases. Germline assignment: CDR1 MNHEY and CDR2 SMNVEV (reference sequence). The V gene end was trimmed by 8 bases and the J gene end by 8 bases; junction bases not matched to a gene: 9. CDR3 length: 14 amino acids.